This TCR beta chain appears in the sequencing data of a study of tumor and adjacent non-tumor tissue in lung cancer. Looking at the study overall: There were approximately twelve adenocarcinoma, 2 squamous cell carcinoma and 1 small cell lung cancer cases. On average, productive TCRbeta reads reached about 4.17 million per sample. Study-wide results and caveats: Tumor repertoires had a smaller top 100 clone share than normal lung.

Deletions cut 2 bases from V and 1 base from J, with 11 bases between. The V gene's germline CDR1 is SGHAT and CDR2 FQNNGV. The CDR3 has 15 residues. This sample's RNA came from whole unsorted tissue. A modified ARM-PCR protocol with three rounds of nested PCR amplified TCRbeta. TCRdb reanalysed the multiplex PCR reads using MiXCR and keeps one entry per CDR3 protein. The sample lists 100,000 to 120,000 distinct CDR3 sequences; approximately 80% were seen once. This clonotype appeared once. The antigen is undetermined. This sequence joins TRBV11-2 and TRBJ2-5; D is perhaps TRBD1 (6 bases). The clonotype originates from an older man with non-small cell lung cancer. Sample: lung tumor tissue. DNA for the CDR3: TGTGCCAGCAGCTTATCGGGACACATCCAAGAGACCCAGTACTTC. It translates to CASSLSGHIQETQYF.